This T cell receptor (beta chain) is from a study of PD-1 and CTLA-4 blockade in melanoma. Only in-frame clones appear in the TCRdb table, and some are missing; sequencing was by immunoSEQ multiplex PCR. This sample has approximately 33,000 clones, with under 95% found just once. The TCR originated in a human donor with melanoma. Sample: CD8+ T cells from peripheral blood, taken from a patient given anti-PD-1 treatment.

The CDR3 DNA follows: TGTGCCAGCAGTTACTTAGGTGGCACTGAAGCTTTCTTT. Encoded protein: CASSYLGGTEAFF. This chain connects TRBV6-5 to TRBJ1-1; D is undetermined. V was trimmed by 1 base and J by 4 bases, leaving 7 bases between them. CDR3 length: 13 residues. Germline V gene sequence: CDR1 MNHEY, CDR2 SVGAGI.